This T cell receptor (beta chain) originates from a study of blood T cells in healthy people across ages. Per germline, CDR1 SGHTA and CDR2 FQGNSA. This CDR3 is 15 amino acids long. Trimming took 6 bases from V and 8 from J; bases not matched to a gene: 11. Points on this clonotype: Antigen: not known.

Notes on the study in general: Unsorted PBMCs ruled out conclusive naive versus antigen-experienced comparison.

PCR was performed a second time for roughly 7 to 12 cycles using a sample-barcoded 5' primer and a J-beta primer mix. Each of the cDNA molecules was tagged by a template-switch adaptor with 12 random nucleotides. Every sample gave at least 2.5 million paired-end reads containing CDR3. One entry per CDR3 protein results from TCRdb running MiXCR on the 5' RACE reads. The sample holds about 1.7 million distinct CDR3 sequences, roughly 28% seen once. The source is a woman aged 25 to 39 in good health. Material: blood. The chain has TRBV7-2 and TRBJ1-3; TRBD1 agrees at 9 bases. The CDR3: CASRPPGQGRDTIYF. The CDR3 nucleotides are TGTGCCAGCAGGCCTCCGGGACAGGGTCGGGACACCATATATTTT.